The 31 T cell receptor beta chains below come from one sample, sequenced in a study of T-cell reconstitution after alpha-beta-depleted transplantation in children (dated by TCRdb to about 2016). The sample's treatment or condition label is to be understood as: allogeneic hematopoietic cell transplantation with graft depleted of TCRalphabeta T cells and CD19 B cells. Library construction relied on PCR. The reads were generated on an Illumina HiSeq 2500. TCR libraries were prepared with molecular barcoding, using unique molecular identifiers to normalize TCRbeta repertoire quantification. TCRdb passed the public sequencing reads through fastp at Q25 and MiXCR, retaining productive beta sequences. Under each unique CDR3 protein, matching rows form one entry showing the most common genes and DNA. In all, the sample holds around 300,000 distinct CDR3 sequences, and 23% of those were seen once. In total, the top ten clones hold roughly 9.8% of the sample.

Specimen: PBMCs, mostly from graft donor cells, collected 180 days after TCRalphabeta/CD19-depleted stem cell transplant. The origin of the receptors is a male patient between 10 and 17 years old who had a stem cell transplant for acute lymphoblastic leukemia, so the T cells may come from the graft donor.

The chain joins TRBV20-1 to TRBJ1-2, with a possible D match to TRBD1 (5 bases). Germline V gives CDR1 DFQATT, CDR2 SNEGSKA (reference sequence). Trimming cost V 3 bases and J 3 bases, with 14 bases left between them. CDR3 length: 14 residues. CDR3 sequence reads: CSASLRGRYYGYTF. CDR3 DNA: TGCAGTGCTAGCTTGAGGGGCAGGTACTATGGCTACACCTTC.

This chain links TRBV28 with TRBJ2-7; D is perhaps TRBD1 (6 bases). The germline CDR1 and CDR2 sequences are MDHEN and SYDVKM. The CDR3 loop spans 14 amino acids. V was shortened by 7 bases and J by 7 bases, with 20 bases between the two germline ends. The CDR3 DNA is TGTGCCAGCATAACCAGGGGCCGCTTGAGGGAGCAGTACTTC. It codes for CASITRGRLREQYF.

The V and J genes are TRBV7-9 and TRBJ2-7, with 11 positions matching TRBD2. CDR3 length equals 15 residues. V shed 3 bases, J shed 1 base, and the junction held 2 bases outside the gene matches. Germline values: CDR1 SEHNR, CDR2 FQNEAQ (reference sequence). The CDR3, as DNA: TGTGCCAGCAGCTTCGGACTAGCGGGTTCCTACGAGCAGTACTTC. This translates into CASSFGLAGSYEQYF.

This clonotype was counted a few times. This rearrangement joins TRBV9 to TRBJ2-5; the D gene is possibly TRBD1 (6 bases). In germline, CDR1 is SGDLS, CDR2 YYNGEE. CDR3 size: 14 residues. The V end was cut by 3 bases, the J end by 3 bases, with 12 bases between. CDR3 DNA: TGTGCCAGCAGCGCTACAGGGCTGGAAGAGACCCAGTACTTC. Translating gives CASSATGLEETQYF.

The genes are TRBV12-3 or TRBV12-4 and TRBJ2-2; 7 bases are shared with TRBD1. This CDR3 is 15 amino acids long. V shed 6 bases, J shed 5 bases, and the junction held 9 bases outside the gene matches. The CDR3 protein is CASRYRGPSTGELFF. CDR3 sequence (DNA): TGTGCCAGCAGATACAGGGGCCCCAGTACCGGGGAGCTGTTTTTT.

The chain carries TRBV12-3 or TRBV12-4 and TRBJ1-3, with D possibly matching TRBD1 (6 bases). V lost 5 bases and J lost 0, with 11 bases in between. The CDR3 consists of 15 residues. CDR3: CASSPQGLSGNTIYF. The CDR3 region has the DNA TGTGCCAGCAGTCCACAGGGTCTCTCTGGAAACACCATATATTTT.

This clonotype showed up just a few times. The chain is built from TRBV9 and TRBJ2-3; TRBD1 might be the D (6 bases). With 3 bases removed from V and 2 bases from J, the gap between germline ends came to 16 bases. This CDR3 spans 16 amino acids. CDR1 is SGDLS and CDR2 is YYNGEE in the germline V gene. The CDR3 loop is CASSAKQGSHTDTQYF. The CDR3 bases are TGTGCCAGCAGCGCAAAACAGGGTTCTCACACAGATACGCAGTATTTT.

This clonotype was found many times. The rearrangement uses TRBV5-5 and TRBJ2-7, with D perhaps being TRBD1 or TRBD2 (5 bases each). This CDR3 comprises 18 residues. Germline-derived CDR1 and CDR2 are SGHKS and YYEKEE (reference sequence). V was shortened by 1 base and J by 4 bases, with 24 bases between the two germline ends. The CDR3 nucleotides are TGTGCCAGCAGCTTGTATTTCGGCGGCGGGCAGGGTTCTTACGAGCAGTACTTC. As protein: CASSLYFGGGQGSYEQYF.

This clonotype was found a few times. The V call is TRBV20-1, the J call TRBJ2-5; a possible D gene is TRBD1 (6 bases). From germline, CDR1 is DFQATT and CDR2 SNEGSKA (reference sequence). V lost 1 base and J 5 bases, leaving 11 bases between the germline ends. The CDR3 loop spans 13 amino acids. The CDR3 loop is CSARGTVGETQYF. CDR3 in DNA: TGCAGTGCTAGAGGGACAGTCGGGGAGACCCAGTACTTC.

This clonotype turned up a few times. The chain recombines TRBV11-2 with TRBJ2-5, with 10 nucleotides matching TRBD2. V dropped 2 bases and J dropped 4; count of bases not matched to a gene: 7. The CDR3 totals 16 residues. Germline lookup yields CDR1 SGHAT and CDR2 FQNNGV. The CDR3 region has the DNA TGTGCCAGCAGCTTATCCCTAGCGGGAGACGGAGAGACCCAGTACTTC. Protein: CASSLSLAGDGETQYF.

The rearrangement uses TRBV7-3 and TRBJ2-3, with a weak D call TRBD2 (6 bases). Germline CDR1 is SGHTA and CDR2 is FQGTGA. The CDR3 has 18 residues. V was trimmed by 0 bases and J by 2 bases, leaving 18 bases between them. The CDR3 region is CASSLTSAPGLNTDTQYF. CDR3 bases: TGTGCCAGCAGCTTAACTTCCGCACCGGGACTCAACACAGATACGCAGTATTTT.

The J gene is TRBJ2-7, the V gene TRBV27; 7 bases align to TRBD2. The CDR3 runs 15 residues. Germline trimming cut 6 bases from V and 5 bases from J; bases unmatched to any gene: 13. Germline V gene lookup returns CDR1 MNHEY and CDR2 SMNVEV (reference sequence). The DNA of the CDR3 is TGTGCCAGCAGACCCTCCGGACTAGTACTACACGAGCAGTACTTC. This sequence encodes CASRPSGLVLHEQYF.

This clonotype was counted only a few times. The CDR3 DNA follows: TGTGCCAGCAGTTACTCGAACTTGCAGCCCCAGCATTTT. Encoded protein: CASSYSNLQPQHF. The V gene is TRBV6-6, the J gene TRBJ1-5; D gene uncertain. The ends were cut back, 0 bases at V and 7 bases at J, with 7 bases in the middle. CDR3 length: 13 residues. Germline CDR1 reads MNHNY; CDR2 reads SVGAGI (reference sequence).

V is TRBV18 and J is TRBJ2-1, with 9 bases that match TRBD2. The CDR3 runs 15 residues. Unmatched junction bases numbered 8, after V lost 6 bases and J lost 5 bases. Germline V CDR1 and CDR2: KGHSH, LQKENI. CDR3 coding DNA: TGTGCCAGCTCCCCGAGCGGGGGGCGGGACAATGAGCAGTTCTTC. Its translation is CASSPSGGRDNEQFF.

The V and J genes are TRBV2 and TRBJ2-6; D not resolved. CDR3 length: 14 amino acids. V was clipped by 0 bases and J by 4 bases, with 4 bases between them. The germline V gene encodes CDR1 SNHLY and CDR2 FYNNEI. DNA of the CDR3: TGTGCCAGCAGTGAAGCGATGGGGGCCAACGTCCTGACTTTC. It is translated as CASSEAMGANVLTF.

This clonotype was recorded a few times. The rearrangement links TRBV6-5 to TRBJ2-2, with TRBD2 matching 11 bases. CDR3 size: 16 residues. Losses at the gene ends were 1 base for V and 8 bases for J; bases not matched to a gene: 6. Germline-derived CDR1 and CDR2 are MNHEY and SVGAGI. In DNA form, the CDR3 reads TGTGCCAGCAGTTACTATAGCGGGAGGGCCGGTGGGGAGCTGTTTTTT. It encodes CASSYYSGRAGGELFF.

V and J are TRBV4-1 and TRBJ1-1, with unresolved D. CDR3 length: 13 amino acids. V lost 2 bases, J lost 3 bases, and 7 bases lay in between. The germline V gene has CDR1 MGHRA and CDR2 YSYEKL. The CDR3 nucleotides read TGCGCCAGCAGCCAATCGAGGGACACTGAAGCTTTCTTT. Its protein product is CASSQSRDTEAFF.

This clonotype was observed a few times. The V call is TRBV20-1, the J call TRBJ2-7; D is possibly TRBD1 (6 bases). The CDR3 length is 10 residues. Germline CDR1 DFQATT, CDR2 SNEGSKA (reference sequence). Trimming left V 6 bases short and J 6 bases short, with 9 bases between. The CDR3 loop is CSAAGVEQYF. In DNA, the CDR3 is TGCAGTGCGGCAGGGGTCGAGCAGTACTTC.

This chain connects TRBV15 to TRBJ1-1; D might be TRBD1 (6 bases). The CDR3 covers 17 residues. CDR1 is LNHNV and CDR2 is YYDKDF in the germline V gene (reference sequence). V was trimmed by 2 bases and J by 5 bases, leaving 21 bases between them. CDR3 loop: CATSRKGGRQGRTEAFF. CDR3 DNA sequence: TGTGCCACCAGCAGAAAAGGGGGGCGGCAGGGACGGACTGAAGCTTTCTTT.

The chain recombines TRBV25-1 with TRBJ2-7; perhaps TRBD1 as D (5 bases). The CDR3 is 13 amino acids. The germline CDR1 and CDR2 sequences are MGHDK and SYGVNS. V was clipped by 2 bases and J by 1 base, with 6 bases between them. DNA of the CDR3: TGTGCCAGCAGTGAAAAGGGGTCCTACGAGCAGTACTTC. Translated, it gives CASSEKGSYEQYF.

This clonotype has more than one count but fewer than ten. V and J are TRBV29-1 and TRBJ1-5, with TRBD1 matching over 10 bases. Looked up from germline, CDR1 is SQVTM and CDR2 is ANQGSEA. V gave up 0 bases and J gave up 2 bases; unmatched junction bases: 22. This CDR3 has 22 amino acids. The CDR3 DNA is TGCAGCGTTGAAGATCCCGGATCCCACTCCGGGACAGGGGAGGTAGGCAATCAGCCCCAGCATTTT. Its protein is CSVEDPGSHSGTGEVGNQPQHF.

V gene TRBV4-2 combines with J gene TRBJ2-7; D is possibly TRBD2 (6 bases). Germline CDR1 LGHNA, CDR2 YNFKEQ. The CDR3 length is 12 residues. V lost 1 base to trimming and J lost 9 bases, with 10 bases between them. CDR3 coding DNA: TGTGCCAGCAGCCAAGCGGGGACTTTGCAGTACTTC. Encoded protein: CASSQAGTLQYF.

This clonotype has at least ten counts. This CDR3 reads CASSQPGQWPEAFF. The CDR3, as DNA: TGTGCCAGCAGCCAACCGGGCCAGTGGCCTGAAGCTTTCTTT. The J gene is TRBJ1-1, the V gene TRBV4-2; no firm D call. V dropped 2 bases and J dropped 6 bases, with 13 bases sitting between them. The germline V gene encodes CDR1 LGHNA and CDR2 YNFKEQ. This CDR3 contains 14 residues.

The chain carries TRBV4-2 and TRBJ2-1, with TRBD2 matching over 10 bases. The length of the CDR3 is 17 residues. With 4 bases clipped from V and 4 bases from J, the junction kept 10 bases outside the gene matches. From germline, CDR1 is LGHNA and CDR2 YNFKEQ. This CDR3 is CASSLPGASGGYNEQFF. The CDR3 DNA follows: TGTGCCAGCAGCCTCCCTGGGGCTAGCGGGGGATACAATGAGCAGTTCTTC.

In its sample, this clonotype was seen a few times. This rearrangement joins TRBV5-1 to TRBJ1-4; 10 bases align to TRBD1. Germline CDR1 reads SGHRS; CDR2 reads YFSETQ. The CDR3 covers 14 residues. With V trimmed by 5 bases and J by 8 bases, 6 bases remained unmatched. DNA of the CDR3: TGCGCCAGCAGAAGCGACAGGGGGCTGGAAAAACTGTTTTTT. Translated, it gives CASRSDRGLEKLFF. The full variable domain, rest sourced from reference TRBV5-1 and TRBJ1-4, is KAGVTQTPRYLIKTRGQQVTLSCSPISGHRSVSWYQQTPGQGLQFLFEYFSETQRNKGNFPGRFSGRQFSNSRSEMNVSTLELGDSALYLCASRSDRGLEKLFFGSGTQLSVL.

This clonotype was found many times. J is TRBJ2-3 and V is TRBV4-1; TRBD2 aligns across 9 bases. The CDR3 is made up of 16 amino acids. V gave up 4 bases and J gave up 0 bases; unmatched junction bases: 5. In germline, CDR1 is MGHRA, CDR2 YSYEKL. In DNA, the CDR3 is TGCGCCAGCAGCCCAGGACTAGCGACTAGCACAGATACGCAGTATTTT. This gives the protein CASSPGLATSTDTQYF.

This clonotype appeared a few times. The chain carries TRBV7-9 and TRBJ2-1; D may correspond to TRBD1 or TRBD2 (5 bases each). The CDR3 covers 13 residues. The germline CDR1 and CDR2 sequences are SEHNR and FQNEAQ (reference sequence). V lost 7 bases and J lost 6, with 13 bases in between. CDR3 nucleotide sequence: TGTGCCAGCACCCATGGGACCCCCAATGAGCAGTTCTTC. It specifies CASTHGTPNEQFF.

This chain uses TRBV4-2 with TRBJ2-7, with no clear D. The V and J ends lost 6 bases and 0 bases respectively, with 12 bases between them. The CDR3 is made up of 14 amino acids. CDR1 LGHNA and CDR2 YNFKEQ come from the germline V gene. The CDR3 protein is CASSRDPSSYEQYF. CDR3 in DNA: TGTGCCAGCAGTCGCGACCCGAGCTCCTACGAGCAGTACTTC.

V is TRBV3-1 and J is TRBJ2-1, with TRBD2 matching 14 bases. The CDR3 is made up of 15 amino acids. The germline V gene has CDR1 LGHDT and CDR2 YNNKEL (reference sequence). Germline trimming cut 6 bases from V and 9 bases from J; bases unmatched to any gene: 7. CDR3 DNA sequence: TGTGCCAGCAGGAGGGGACTAGCGGGAGCCAGTGAGCAGTTCTTC. Protein: CASRRGLAGASEQFF.

This chain uses TRBV5-1 with TRBJ2-1; 13 nucleotides align to TRBD2. V lost 4 bases, J lost 8 bases, and 6 bases stayed unmatched. In germline, CDR1 is SGHRS, CDR2 YFSETQ. This CDR3 has 15 residues. The CDR3 DNA is TGCGCCAGCAGCCATGGACTAGCGGGAGTACATGAGCAGTTCTTC. Amino acids: CASSHGLAGVHEQFF.

This clonotype was seen repeatedly, ten times or more. V is TRBV5-5 and J is TRBJ2-3; TRBD2 matches at 9 bases. CDR1 is SGHKS and CDR2 is YYEKEE in the germline V gene (reference sequence). CDR3 length: 16 residues. J was trimmed by 6 bases and V by 0 bases; bases with no gene match: 8. The CDR3: CASSLVPSGRWDTQYF. The CDR3 nucleotides read TGTGCCAGCAGCTTGGTCCCCAGCGGGAGGTGGGATACGCAGTATTTT.